This T cell receptor beta chain derives from a study of blood T cell repertoires in COVID-19 (dated by TCRdb to the early 2020s). Background for the entire study: Samples covering the acute and convalescent phases of COVID-19 were provided by collaborators in the United States, Italy and Spain. The prospective study material was composed of cDNA or gDNA derived from T cells, B-cell-depleted T cells, or PBMCs. Deeply sampled blood TCRbeta repertoires from subjects exposed to, actively infected with, or recovered from COVID-19 were included in the dataset. The repertoires were released in a freely available public database intended as a resource for research on the immune response to SARS-CoV-2. Samples came from the ongoing ImmuneRACE study (first 160 participants) plus 1,254 subjects from 6 global collaborators. Sample metadata almost always included a de-identified subject ID, COVID-19 status, age in years and sex. Where HLA class I and class II types were available, the types were taken from metadata supplied by the sample provider, not from assay-based typing. The research as a whole found: How much clinical and demographic metadata was included differed by source and by participant, and the metadata was provided uncurated.

Spanning cysteine to phenylalanine, the CDR3 consists of 17 amino acids. Only CDR3 DNA remains: 51 bases, in frame from the first base. Germline trimming: 5 bases from V, 3 bases from J; junction bases outside gene matches: 11. The germline V gene (reference sequence) yields LNHDA for CDR1 and SQIVND for CDR2. In Seattle, one collaborating source enrolled patients while the infection was active and tracked those patients longitudinally over the course of disease. Collaborating institutions collected whole blood in K2EDTA tubes following their own protocols. For TCRbeta analysis, collaborators shipped samples in one of three forms: frozen whole blood, isolated PBMCs, or DNA extracted from either of those sample types. This clone was recorded only once. No antigen is known for it. One base away there is no much larger clone; base qualities are not given. TCRbeta CDR3 regions were amplified from genomic DNA using the immunoSEQ Assay, a bias-controlled multiplex PCR. Per the source publication's procedure: The number of nucleated cells in each sample was estimated from the amplification of reference gene primers within the assay. To quantify the absolute abundance of each unique TCRbeta CDR3 rearrangement, sequence reads were collapsed and filtered. Productive Simpson clonality was computed per sample as the square root of Simpson's diversity index over productive rearrangements. TCRdb provides this immuneACCESS table in a form limited to in-frame rearrangements. Some clones are lacking; in checked studies, under half of them reflect an unresolved V gene, and why the rest are absent is not known. V and J calls and clone size are as listed in that table; D and trimming were resolved from the DNA. The sample table records about 160,000 clones; 82% of these occur just once. The leading ten clones occupy 7% of the sample.

Material: peripheral blood. The chain couples TRBV19 to TRBJ2-1; 9 bases in the middle match TRBD2. The sequence was obtained from a woman in her thirties or forties with COVID-19, enrolled during active disease. The bases read TGTGCCAGTAGTGGTTGGGGTAGCGGGAGAGACTACAATGAGCAGTTCTTC. This codes for CASSGWGSGRDYNEQFF. Supplemented by the reference TRBV19 and TRBJ2-1 proteins around the CDR3, the complete variable domain is DGGITQSPKYLFRKEGQNVTLSCEQNLNHDAMYWYRQDPGQGLRLIYYSQIVNDFQKGDIAEGYSVSREKKESFPLTVTSAQKNPTAFYLCASSGWGSGRDYNEQFFGPGTRLTVL.